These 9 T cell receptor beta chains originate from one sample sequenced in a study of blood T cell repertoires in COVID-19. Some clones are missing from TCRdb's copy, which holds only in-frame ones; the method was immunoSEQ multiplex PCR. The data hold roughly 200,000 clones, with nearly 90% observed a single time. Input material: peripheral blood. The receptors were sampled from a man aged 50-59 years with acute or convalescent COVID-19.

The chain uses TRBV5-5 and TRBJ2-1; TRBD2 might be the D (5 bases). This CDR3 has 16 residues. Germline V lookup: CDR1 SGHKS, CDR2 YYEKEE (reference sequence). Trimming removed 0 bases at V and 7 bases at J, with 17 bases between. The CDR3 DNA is TGTGCCAGCAGCTTGGGGAGAGGGCGATCGGGGAATGAGCAGTTCTTC. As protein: CASSLGRGRSGNEQFF.

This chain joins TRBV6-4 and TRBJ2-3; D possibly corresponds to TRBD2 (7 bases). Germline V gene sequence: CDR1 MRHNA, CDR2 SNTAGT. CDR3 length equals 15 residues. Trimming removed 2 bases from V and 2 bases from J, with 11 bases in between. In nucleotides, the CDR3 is TGTGCCAGCAGTGACGAGGGGGGGATCACAGATACGCAGTATTTT. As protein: CASSDEGGITDTQYF.

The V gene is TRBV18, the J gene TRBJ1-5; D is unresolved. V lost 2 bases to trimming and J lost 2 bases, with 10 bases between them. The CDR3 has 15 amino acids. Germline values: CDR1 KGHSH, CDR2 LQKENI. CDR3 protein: CASSPGGQGNQPQHF. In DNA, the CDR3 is TGTGCCAGCTCACCAGGAGGGCAGGGCAATCAGCCCCAGCATTTT.

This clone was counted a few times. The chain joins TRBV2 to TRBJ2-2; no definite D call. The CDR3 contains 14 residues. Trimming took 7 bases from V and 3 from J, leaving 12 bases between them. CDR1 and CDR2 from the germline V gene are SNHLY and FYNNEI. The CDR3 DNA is TGTGCCAGCACGACACTTCCAGACACCGGGGAGCTGTTTTTT. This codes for CASTTLPDTGELFF.

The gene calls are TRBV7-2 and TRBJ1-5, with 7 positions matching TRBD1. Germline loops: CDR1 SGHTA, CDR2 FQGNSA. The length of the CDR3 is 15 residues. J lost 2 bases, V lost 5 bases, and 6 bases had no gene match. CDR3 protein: CASSPRGEGNQPQHF. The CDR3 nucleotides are TGTGCCAGCAGCCCCAGGGGGGAAGGCAATCAGCCCCAGCATTTT.

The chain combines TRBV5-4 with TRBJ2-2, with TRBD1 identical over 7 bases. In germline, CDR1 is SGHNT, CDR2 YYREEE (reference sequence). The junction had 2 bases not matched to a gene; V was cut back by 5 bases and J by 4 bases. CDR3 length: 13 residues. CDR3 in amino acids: CASRRQGTGELFF. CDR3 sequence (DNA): TGTGCCAGCAGGCGACAGGGCACCGGGGAGCTGTTTTTT. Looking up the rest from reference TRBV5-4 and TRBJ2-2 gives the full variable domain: ETGVTQSPTHLIKTRGQQVTLRCSSQSGHNTVSWYQQALGQGPQFIFQYYREEENGRGNFPPRFSGLQFPNYSSELNVNALELDDSALYLCASRRQGTGELFFGEGSRLTVL.

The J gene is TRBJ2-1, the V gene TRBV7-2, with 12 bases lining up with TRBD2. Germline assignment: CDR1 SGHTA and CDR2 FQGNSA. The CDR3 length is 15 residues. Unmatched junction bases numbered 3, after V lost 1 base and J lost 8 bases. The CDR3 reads CASSLVLAGGHEQFF. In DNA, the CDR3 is TGTGCCAGCAGCTTAGTGCTAGCGGGGGGGCATGAGCAGTTCTTC.

The CDR3 region is CASSHDRVNYGYTF. The CDR3 nucleotides read TGTGCCAGCAGTCACGACAGAGTGAACTATGGCTACACCTTC. The V gene is TRBV25-1, the J gene TRBJ1-2, with D possibly being TRBD1 (5 bases). V was trimmed by 5 bases and J by 2 bases, leaving 12 bases between them. The CDR3 extends over 14 amino acids. CDR1 is MGHDK and CDR2 is SYGVNS in the germline V gene.

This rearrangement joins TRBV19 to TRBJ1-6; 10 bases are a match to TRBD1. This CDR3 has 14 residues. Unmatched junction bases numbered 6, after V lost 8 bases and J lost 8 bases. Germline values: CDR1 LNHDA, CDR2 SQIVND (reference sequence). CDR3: CASSFGTGDSPLHF. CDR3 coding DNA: TGTGCCAGTTCCTTTGGGACAGGGGATTCACCCCTCCACTTT.